This TCR beta chain is from a study of human T cells and chemical hapten exposure (dated by TCRdb to the early 2020s). General notes on the study: For sensitization, 2% DPC in acetone was applied to an approximately 2 cm by approximately 2 cm area of upper inner arm skin. Throughout the roughly 23-week study period, patients were also given weekly therapeutic DPC doses on the scalp. Patch testing on the upper back used Finn chambers containing 0.01% DPC, with scoring done after 6 days according to International Contact Dermatitis Research Group standards. Most of the patients in the cohort were female, and the cohort covered alopecia areata with under or over 50% scalp involvement, alopecia totalis and alopecia universalis. Libraries were combined into a pool for sequencing, and differences in TCR yield between samples came mainly from small differences in library volumes within the pool. In alopecia patients, the study followed how the peripheral blood TCR repertoire changed in vivo over primary and secondary sensitization to diphenylcyclopropenone (DPC), a hapten. Blood samples were taken from patients before sensitization (week 0) and at 2, 6 and about 24 weeks after DPC sensitization. Blood for TCR sequencing was provided by twenty-nine alopecia patients at one to four time points (pre-sensitization, 2, 6 and 24 weeks).

This clonotype was observed at least ten times. Its antigen specificity is not known. Qualities for individual bases were not recorded, and no much larger clone is one base off. Explained via the paper, the time point label denotes: pre-sensitization, week 0. Taken with the paper, the label for treatment or condition translates to: therapeutic diphenylcyclopropenone sensitization with weekly scalp DPC. At every patch-test visit, the blood draw took place before the patch test was put on. To be eligible, patients had to be aged 18 to 70, diagnosed with alopecia and judged suitable for DPC therapy, while pregnant patients were excluded. Total RNA was extracted from unfractionated whole blood collected in Tempus Blood RNA tubes. Library preparation used RACE. Sequencing was performed on a NextSeq 500. During library preparation, unique molecular identifiers were attached to individual cDNA molecules so that TCRs could be counted quantitatively and reproducibly. From each blood RNA sample, both TCR alpha and TCR beta chains were sequenced. For the original study's pipeline: Samples had a median of 95,638 TCRs, with a range from roughly 20,000 to 690,600. V, J and CDR3 annotation of the TCR reads was carried out using the Decombinator software suite. To make PS versus PT1 abundance plots, every sample was subsampled to the same number of TCRs (28,000). TCRs were defined as expanded if absent before sensitization and observed at least eight times at the 2-week time point. TCRdb ran its own pipeline on the public reads, namely fastp trimming at Q25 and MiXCR clone calling, and kept in-frame beta chains. Rows are combined by CDR3 protein, so each entry shows the most common genes and DNA. These V and J calls are TCRdb output, not the study's own analysis. The sample table contains under 95,000 distinct CDR3 sequences; only one count was recorded for roughly 8.5% of them. The ten biggest clones cover just over 2.5% of the sample.

Summary of the overall study and its limitations: Patch test score correlated positively with the number of PT1 expanded TCRs, reaching significance at thresholds 8, 16 and 32 but not at 4. Expanded TCRs formed significantly more large CDR3 similarity clusters than pre-sensitization or healthy control sets, consistent with antigen-driven responses. Alopecia, a presumed autoimmune disease, was present in all patients, so the immune response of the patients might differ from that of healthy individuals. After repeated subsampling, changes were observed in the strength of the expansion versus patch-test correlation and in the threshold at which the correlation became significant. The number of TCRs above 1 in 1000 frequency did not change with DPC sensitization; there was no evidence of global repertoire structure alterations.

The germline V end is reduced by 1 base and the J end by 6 bases; junction bases left unmatched: 9. CDR1 and CDR2 are read off the germline V gene as SQVTM and ANQGSEA. Inclusive of the bounding cysteine and phenylalanine, the CDR3 is 16 residues long. The DNA shown is the 48-base CDR3, in frame from base 1. The sequence was collected from a middle-aged man with alopecia areata. Some clones in this sample may be carry-over from other donors' samples. The chain is assembled from TRBV29-1 and TRBJ2-1; TRBD2 lines up with 10 middle nucleotides. The sample here was whole blood, taken in connection with sensitization to the hapten diphenylcyclopropenone (DPC). The CDR3 in this case is CSVEVGASGRSNEQFF. The nucleotide sequence is given as TGCAGCGTTGAAGTGGGGGCTAGCGGGAGAAGCAATGAGCAGTTCTTC.